A single sample gave rise to the 13 T cell receptor beta chains below, sequenced in a study of PD-L1 blockade in urothelial cancer. Assay used: immunoSEQ multiplex PCR; TCRdb lists only in-frame clones, some missing. The sample shows about 30,000 clones, about 79% of them seen only once. Described time point: peripheral blood 6 weeks after treatment start. The sequenced sample was PBMCs, obtained around atezolizumab (anti-PD-L1) treatment. These receptors were collected from a man between 65 and 80 years old with urothelial cancer.

The V gene is TRBV10-3, the J gene TRBJ2-3, with TRBD2 identical over 8 bases. V dropped 0 bases and J dropped 6; count of bases not matched to a gene: 8. The CDR3 is 16 residues long. Germline loops: CDR1 ENHRY, CDR2 SYGVKD. For the CDR3, the DNA is TGTGCCATCAGTGAGTCGGGAAAGCGGGGGTCTGATACGCAGTATTTT. Its translation is CAISESGKRGSDTQYF.

Here the CDR3 reads CASSRIDTNQPQHF. CDR3 nucleotide sequence: TGTGCCAGCAGCCGTATAGACACTAATCAGCCCCAGCATTTT. The V and J genes are TRBV28 and TRBJ1-5; unclear D gene. Germline values: CDR1 MDHEN, CDR2 SYDVKM. This CDR3 spans 14 amino acids. V lost 6 bases, J lost 4 bases, and 13 bases lay in between.

The chain has TRBV29-1 and TRBJ1-2, with D perhaps TRBD1 (5 bases). Germline V lookup: CDR1 SQVTM, CDR2 ANQGSEA. CDR3 length: 13 residues. V was shortened by 2 bases and J by 2 bases, with 9 bases between the two germline ends. For the CDR3, the DNA is TGCAGCGTTGAATGGGGGGGGAACTATGGCTACACCTTC. Translating it yields CSVEWGGNYGYTF.

The gene calls are TRBV6-5 and TRBJ2-7, with 10 bases lining up with TRBD1. Germline trimming cut 9 bases from V and 1 base from J; bases unmatched to any gene: 6. The CDR3 runs 14 residues. Germline values: CDR1 MNHEY, CDR2 SVGAGI. CDR3 sequence: CASSWGQGSYEQYF. The CDR3 region has the DNA TGTGCCAGTTCCTGGGGACAGGGGTCCTACGAGCAGTACTTC.

The chain joins TRBV4-2 to TRBJ1-6; TRBD1 matches 7 bases. Germline trimming cut 1 base from V and 5 bases from J; bases unmatched to any gene: 2. Germline V gives CDR1 LGHNA, CDR2 YNFKEQ. The CDR3 runs to 15 residues. The CDR3 DNA reads TGTGCCAGCAGCCAAGGAACAGGGGATAATTCACCCCTCCACTTT. Amino acids: CASSQGTGDNSPLHF.

This clone was seen a few times. This chain joins TRBV9 and TRBJ2-5; 9 nucleotides align to TRBD2. The germline CDR1 and CDR2 sequences are SGDLS and YYNGEE. The V and J ends lost 0 bases and 5 bases, in that order; junction bases with no gene match: 14. The CDR3 spans 18 residues. CDR3 in DNA: TGTGCCAGCAGCGTAGAAGCGGGGGGCTATACAGGACACGAGACCCAGTACTTC. Its translation is CASSVEAGGYTGHETQYF.

V usage is TRBV28 and J usage is TRBJ2-2; 9 bases fit TRBD1. V gave up 3 bases and J gave up 6 bases; unmatched junction bases: 5. Germline CDR1 MDHEN, CDR2 SYDVKM. The CDR3 has 15 residues. The CDR3: CASSFWDREAGELFF. CDR3 DNA: TGTGCCAGCAGTTTTTGGGACAGGGAAGCCGGGGAGCTGTTTTTT.

The chain links TRBV6-1 to TRBJ1-4; D call uncertain. The CDR3 extends over 11 amino acids. Germline CDR1 and CDR2: MNHNS and SASEGT. V dropped 6 bases and J dropped 8 bases, with 7 bases sitting between them. In nucleotides, the CDR3 is TGTGCCAGCAGGGAACTGGAAAAACTGTTTTTT. This encodes CASRELEKLFF.

The chain is built from TRBV14 and TRBJ1-3; D is perhaps TRBD1 (6 bases). V dropped 4 bases and J dropped 0 bases, with 13 bases sitting between them. The CDR3 is 16 amino acids. Germline CDR1 SGHDN, CDR2 FVKESK. The chain's CDR3 is CASSRPGTLSGNTIYF. The CDR3 nucleotides read TGTGCCAGCAGCCGGCCAGGGACACTCTCTGGAAACACCATATATTTT. Full variable domain (remainder filled in from reference TRBV14 and TRBJ1-3): EAGVTQFPSHSVIEKGQTVTLRCDPISGHDNLYWYRRVMGKEIKFLLHFVKESKQDESGMPNNRFLAERTGGTYSTLKVQPAELEDSGVYFCASSRPGTLSGNTIYFGEGSWLTVV.

This chain links TRBV4-2 with TRBJ1-3; TRBD1 matches at 8 bases. The trim removed 1 base at V and 0 bases at J, leaving 11 bases unmatched. The CDR3 runs to 19 residues. Germline values: CDR1 LGHNA, CDR2 YNFKEQ. In DNA form, the CDR3 reads TGTGCCAGCAGCCAAGTTCAGGGGGCGCGAGGGCACTCTGGAAACACCATATATTTT. Translation: CASSQVQGARGHSGNTIYF.

The chain couples TRBV5-5 to TRBJ2-7; 7 nucleotides match TRBD1. The V and J ends lost 0 bases and 0 bases, in that order; junction bases with no gene match: 3. The CDR3 runs to 15 residues. Germline V CDR1 and CDR2: SGHKS, YYEKEE (reference sequence). CDR3 loop: CASSLAGTDSYEQYF. CDR3 sequence (DNA): TGTGCCAGCAGCTTGGCCGGGACAGACTCCTACGAGCAGTACTTC. The entire variable domain, with the rest obtained from reference TRBV5-5 and TRBJ2-7, is as follows: DAGVTQSPTHLIKTRGQQVTLRCSPISGHKSVSWYQQVLGQGPQFIFQYYEKEERGRGNFPDRFSARQFPNYSSELNVNALLLGDSALYLCASSLAGTDSYEQYFGPGTRLTVT.

The rearrangement joins TRBV28 to TRBJ2-7; 10 bases line up with TRBD2. V trimming: 4 bases; J trimming: 3 bases; junction bases outside the gene matches: 6. The CDR3 is made up of 15 amino acids. CDR1 MDHEN and CDR2 SYDVKM come from the germline V gene. As DNA, the CDR3 is TGTGCCAGCAGTTCACCGGGACTAGCGATCTACGAGCAGTACTTC. As protein: CASSSPGLAIYEQYF.

The chain has TRBV7-8 and TRBJ1-1; a possible D gene is TRBD1 (5 bases). The CDR3 has 15 amino acids. CDR1 SGHVS and CDR2 FQNEAQ come from the germline V gene. The V end lost 7 bases, the J end lost 5 bases, and 20 bases lay between the germline ends. DNA for the CDR3: TGTGCCAGCACCCAACGGGGGGATTGGGGGACTGAAGCTTTCTTT. It is translated as CASTQRGDWGTEAFF.